Here is one T cell receptor beta chain with its context. The germline V gene encodes CDR1 SGHDN and CDR2 FVKESK. The V segment lost 4 bases and the J segment 4 bases; nucleotides outside the gene matches: 9. This CDR3 region has 16 residues. These data are taken from a study of T cells in Graves' hyperthyroidism and ophthalmopathy. Diagnoses were made from clinical symptoms, serum measures (thyroxine and TRAb), thyroid ultrasound and orbital computed tomography. TCR beta CDR3 region amplification was performed from RNA transcripts. During a first-round RT-PCR of the TCR CDR3, the HTBI primer set was used. TCRdb re-called the multiplex PCR reads with MiXCR, one entry per CDR3 protein. Of 650,000 to 850,000 distinct CDR3 sequences listed, roughly a sixth were seen once; the top ten hold roughly 17%.

Sequencing was performed on blood. The TCR comes from a woman between 50 and 59 years old with Graves' hyperthyroidism that later progressed to Graves' ophthalmopathy. J is TRBJ1-1 and V is TRBV14; 10 bases fit TRBD1. The CDR3 sequence is CASSPRDRGKGTEAFF. The CDR3 bases are TGTGCCAGCAGCCCCCGGGACAGGGGAAAGGGCACTGAAGCTTTCTTT.